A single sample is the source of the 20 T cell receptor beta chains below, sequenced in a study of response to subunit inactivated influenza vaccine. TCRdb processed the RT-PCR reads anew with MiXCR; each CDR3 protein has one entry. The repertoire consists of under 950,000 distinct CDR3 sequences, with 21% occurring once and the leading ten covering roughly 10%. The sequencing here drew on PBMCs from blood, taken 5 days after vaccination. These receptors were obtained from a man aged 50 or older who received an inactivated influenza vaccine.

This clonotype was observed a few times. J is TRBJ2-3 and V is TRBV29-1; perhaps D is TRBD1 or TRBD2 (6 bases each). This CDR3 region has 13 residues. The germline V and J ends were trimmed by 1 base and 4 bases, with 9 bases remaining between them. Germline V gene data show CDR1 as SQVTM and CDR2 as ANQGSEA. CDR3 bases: TGCAGCGTTGAAGTGGGGGGCTCAGATACGCAGTATTTT. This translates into CSVEVGGSDTQYF.

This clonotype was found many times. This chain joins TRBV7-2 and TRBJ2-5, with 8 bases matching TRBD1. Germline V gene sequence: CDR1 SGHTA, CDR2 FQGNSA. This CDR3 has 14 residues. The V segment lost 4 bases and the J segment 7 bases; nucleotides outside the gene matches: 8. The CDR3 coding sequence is TGTGCCAGCAGCTCCATGACAGGGGATGTGACCCAGTACTTC. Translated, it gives CASSSMTGDVTQYF. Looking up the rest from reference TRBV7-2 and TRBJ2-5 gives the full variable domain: GAGVSQSPSNKVTEKGKDVELRCDPISGHTALYWYRQSLGQGLEFLIYFQGNSAPDKSGLPSDRFSAERTGGSVSTLTIQRTQQEDSAVYLCASSSMTGDVTQYFGPGTRLLVL.

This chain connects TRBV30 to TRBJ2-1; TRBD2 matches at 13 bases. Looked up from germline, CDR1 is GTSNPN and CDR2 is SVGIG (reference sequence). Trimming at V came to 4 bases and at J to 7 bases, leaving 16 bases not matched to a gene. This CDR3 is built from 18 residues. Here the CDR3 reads CAWTQLAGGPRFRNEQFF. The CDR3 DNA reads TGTGCCTGGACTCAACTAGCGGGGGGGCCACGGTTTAGGAATGAGCAGTTCTTC.

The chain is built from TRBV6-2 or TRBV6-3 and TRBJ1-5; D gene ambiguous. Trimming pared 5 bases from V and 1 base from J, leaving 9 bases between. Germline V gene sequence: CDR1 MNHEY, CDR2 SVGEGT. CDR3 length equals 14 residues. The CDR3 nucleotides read TGTGCCAGCAGTGCCAGTCTAAGCAATCAGCCCCAGCATTTT. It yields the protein CASSASLSNQPQHF.

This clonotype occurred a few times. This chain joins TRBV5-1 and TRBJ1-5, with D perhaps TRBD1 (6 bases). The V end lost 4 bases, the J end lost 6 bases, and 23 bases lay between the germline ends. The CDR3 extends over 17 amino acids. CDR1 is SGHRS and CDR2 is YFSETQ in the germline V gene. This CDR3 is CASSDTPGHLPGQPQHF. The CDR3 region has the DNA TGCGCCAGCAGCGATACTCCGGGACACCTTCCAGGTCAGCCCCAGCATTTT.

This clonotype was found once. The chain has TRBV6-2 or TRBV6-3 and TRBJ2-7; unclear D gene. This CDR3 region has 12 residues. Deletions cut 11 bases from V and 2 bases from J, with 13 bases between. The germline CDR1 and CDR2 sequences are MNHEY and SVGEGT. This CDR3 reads CAGLGSPYEQYF. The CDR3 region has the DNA TGTGCCGGCTTGGGTAGTCCCTACGAGCAGTACTTC.

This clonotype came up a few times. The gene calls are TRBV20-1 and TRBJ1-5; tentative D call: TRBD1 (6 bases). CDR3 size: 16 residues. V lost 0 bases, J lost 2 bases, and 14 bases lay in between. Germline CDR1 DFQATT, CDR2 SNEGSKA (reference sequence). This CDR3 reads CSARDRAGAGNQPQHF. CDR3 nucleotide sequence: TGCAGTGCTAGAGATCGGGCAGGGGCCGGCAATCAGCCCCAGCATTTT.

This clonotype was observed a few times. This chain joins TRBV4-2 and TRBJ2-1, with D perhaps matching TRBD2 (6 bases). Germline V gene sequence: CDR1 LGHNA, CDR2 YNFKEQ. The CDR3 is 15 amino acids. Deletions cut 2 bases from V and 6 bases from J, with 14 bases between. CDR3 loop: CASSQPGGVGNEQFF. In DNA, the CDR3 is TGTGCCAGCAGCCAACCCGGGGGAGTCGGCAATGAGCAGTTCTTC.

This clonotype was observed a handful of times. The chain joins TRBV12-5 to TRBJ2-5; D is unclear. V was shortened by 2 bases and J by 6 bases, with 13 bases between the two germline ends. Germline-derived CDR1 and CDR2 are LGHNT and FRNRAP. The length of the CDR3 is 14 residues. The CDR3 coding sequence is TGTGCTAGTGGTTTGTCCAGCGCCATGAAGACCCAGTACTTC. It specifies CASGLSSAMKTQYF.

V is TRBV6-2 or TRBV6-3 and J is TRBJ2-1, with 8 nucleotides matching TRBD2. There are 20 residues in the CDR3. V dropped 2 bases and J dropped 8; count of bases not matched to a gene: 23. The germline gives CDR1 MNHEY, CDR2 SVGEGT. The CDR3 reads CASSYVGGVYFATSGDEQFF. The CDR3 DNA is TGTGCCAGCAGTTACGTCGGGGGGGTTTACTTTGCAACCTCTGGCGATGAGCAGTTCTTC.

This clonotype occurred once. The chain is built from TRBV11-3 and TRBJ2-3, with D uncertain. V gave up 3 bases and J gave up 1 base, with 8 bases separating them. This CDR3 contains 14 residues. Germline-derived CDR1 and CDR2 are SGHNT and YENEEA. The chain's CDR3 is CASSFNSRTDTQYF. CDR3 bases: TGTGCCAGCAGCTTCAACAGCCGCACAGATACGCAGTATTTT.

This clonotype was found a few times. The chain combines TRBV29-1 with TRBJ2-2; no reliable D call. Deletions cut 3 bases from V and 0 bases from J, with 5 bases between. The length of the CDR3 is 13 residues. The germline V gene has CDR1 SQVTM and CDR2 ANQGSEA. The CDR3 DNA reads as TGCAGCGTTGATTCGGCGAACACCGGGGAGCTGTTTTTT. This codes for CSVDSANTGELFF.

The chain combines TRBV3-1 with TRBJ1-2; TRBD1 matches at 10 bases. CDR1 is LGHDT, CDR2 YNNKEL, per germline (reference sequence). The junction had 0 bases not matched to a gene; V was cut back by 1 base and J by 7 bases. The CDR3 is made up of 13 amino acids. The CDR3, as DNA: TGTGCCAGCAGCCAAGGGACAGGGGGTGGCTACACCTTC. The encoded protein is CASSQGTGGGYTF.

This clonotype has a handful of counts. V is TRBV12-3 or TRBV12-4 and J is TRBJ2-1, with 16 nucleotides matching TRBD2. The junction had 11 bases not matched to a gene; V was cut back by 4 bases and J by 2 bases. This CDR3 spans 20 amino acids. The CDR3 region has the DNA TGTGCCAGCAGTTCCCCGGGACTAGCGGGAGGGGGATCGACCTACAATGAGCAGTTCTTC. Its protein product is CASSSPGLAGGGSTYNEQFF.

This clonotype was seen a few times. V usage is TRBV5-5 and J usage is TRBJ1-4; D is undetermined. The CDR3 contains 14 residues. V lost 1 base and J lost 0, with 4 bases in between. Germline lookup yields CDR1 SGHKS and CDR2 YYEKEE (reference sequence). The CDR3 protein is CASSLYTTNEKLFF. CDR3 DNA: TGTGCCAGCAGCTTGTACACAACTAATGAAAAACTGTTTTTT.

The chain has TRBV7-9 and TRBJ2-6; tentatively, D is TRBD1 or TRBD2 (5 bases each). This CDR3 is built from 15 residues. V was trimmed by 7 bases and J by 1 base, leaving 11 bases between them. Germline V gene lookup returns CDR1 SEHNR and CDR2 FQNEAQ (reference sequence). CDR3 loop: CASTLGESGANVLTF. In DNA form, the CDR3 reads TGTGCCAGCACCCTAGGGGAGTCTGGGGCCAACGTCCTGACTTTC.

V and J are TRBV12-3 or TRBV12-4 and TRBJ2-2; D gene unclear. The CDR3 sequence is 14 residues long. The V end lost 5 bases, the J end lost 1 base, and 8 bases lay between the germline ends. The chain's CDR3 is CASSVWGNTGELFF. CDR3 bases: TGTGCCAGCAGTGTTTGGGGGAACACCGGGGAGCTGTTTTTT.

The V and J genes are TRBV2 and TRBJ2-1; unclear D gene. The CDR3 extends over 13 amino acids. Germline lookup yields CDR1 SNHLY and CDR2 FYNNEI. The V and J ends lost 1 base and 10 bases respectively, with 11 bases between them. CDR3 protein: CASSEGGTWEQFF. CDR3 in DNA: TGTGCCAGCAGTGAAGGGGGTACCTGGGAGCAGTTCTTC.

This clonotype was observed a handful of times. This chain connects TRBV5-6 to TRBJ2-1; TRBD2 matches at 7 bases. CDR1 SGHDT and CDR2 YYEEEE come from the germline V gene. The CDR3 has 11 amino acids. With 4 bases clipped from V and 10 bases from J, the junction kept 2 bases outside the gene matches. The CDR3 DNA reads TGTGCCAGCAGCCACGGGGGGGAGCAGTTCTTC. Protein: CASSHGGEQFF. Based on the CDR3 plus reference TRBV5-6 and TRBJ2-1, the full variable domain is DAGVTQSPTHLIKTRGQQVTLRCSPKSGHDTVSWYQQALGQGPQFIFQYYEEEERQRGNFPDRFSGHQFPNYSSELNVNALLLGDSALYLCASSHGGEQFFGPGTRLTVL.

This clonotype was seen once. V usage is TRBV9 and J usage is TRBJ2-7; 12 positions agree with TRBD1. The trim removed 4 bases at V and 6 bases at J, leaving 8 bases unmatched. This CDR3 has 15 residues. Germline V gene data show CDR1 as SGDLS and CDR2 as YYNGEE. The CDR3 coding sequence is TGTGCCAGCAGCCGCGGGACAGGGGGCTCTATCGAGCAGTACTTC. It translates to CASSRGTGGSIEQYF.